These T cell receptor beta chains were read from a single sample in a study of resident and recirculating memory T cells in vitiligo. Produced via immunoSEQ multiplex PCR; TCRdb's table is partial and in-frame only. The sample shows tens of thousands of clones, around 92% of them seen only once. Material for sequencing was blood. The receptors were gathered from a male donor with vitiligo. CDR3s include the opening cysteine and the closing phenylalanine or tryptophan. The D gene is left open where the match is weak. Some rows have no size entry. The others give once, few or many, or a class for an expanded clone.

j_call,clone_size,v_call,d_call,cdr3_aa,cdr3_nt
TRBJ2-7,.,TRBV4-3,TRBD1,CASSQGQGQSYEQYF,TGCGCCAGCAGCCAAGGTCAGGGACAGTCTTACGAGCAGTACTTC
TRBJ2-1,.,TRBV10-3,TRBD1,CAISESMTGLYNEQFF,TGTGCCATCAGTGAGTCCATGACAGGGCTCTACAATGAGCAGTTCTTC
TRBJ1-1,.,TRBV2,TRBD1,CASSVQGAGTEAFF,TGTGCCAGCAGCGTACAGGGGGCGGGCACTGAAGCTTTCTTT
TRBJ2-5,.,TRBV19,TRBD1,CASSRQGGETQYF,TGTGCCAGTAGTAGACAGGGCGGAGAGACCCAGTACTTC
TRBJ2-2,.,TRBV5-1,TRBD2,CASSLDGGRSTGELFF,TGCGCCAGCAGCTTGGATGGCGGGAGGTCCACCGGGGAGCTGTTTTTT
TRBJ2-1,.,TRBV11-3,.,CASSLALWGRGRGEQFF,TGTGCCAGCAGCTTAGCCCTCTGGGGGAGGGGGAGAGGTGAGCAGTTCTTC
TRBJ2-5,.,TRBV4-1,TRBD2,CASSQGLAGDLQETQYF,TGCGCCAGCAGCCAGGGACTAGCGGGGGACCTCCAAGAGACCCAGTACTTC
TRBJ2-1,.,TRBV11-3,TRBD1,CASSLGQGAYNEQFF,TGTGCCAGCAGCCTTGGACAGGGCGCCTACAATGAGCAGTTCTTC
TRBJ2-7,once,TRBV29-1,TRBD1,CSVGGRGSYEQYF,TGCAGCGTTGGTGGCAGGGGGTCCTACGAGCAGTACTTC
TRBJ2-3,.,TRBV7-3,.,CASSLLSGGSTDTQYF,TGTGCCAGCAGCTTACTTAGCGGCGGAAGCACAGATACGCAGTATTTT
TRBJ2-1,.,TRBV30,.,CASTGSSSYNEQFF,TGTGCCTCGACCGGGTCCAGCTCCTACAATGAGCAGTTCTTC
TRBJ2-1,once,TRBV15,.,CATSSLRRGLSDNEQFF,TGTGCCACCAGCAGCCTTCGGCGGGGTCTCTCGGACAATGAGCAGTTCTTC
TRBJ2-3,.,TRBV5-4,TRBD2,CASSPQTSGGRTDTQYF,TGTGCCAGCAGCCCCCAGACTAGCGGGGGAAGGACAGATACGCAGTATTTT
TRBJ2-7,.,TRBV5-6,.,CASRGGLDTSYEQYF,TGTGCCAGCAGGGGCGGCTTGGACACCTCCTACGAGCAGTACTTC
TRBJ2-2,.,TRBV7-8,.,CASSNTGYTGELFF,TGTGCCAGCAGCAATACAGGGTACACCGGGGAGCTGTTTTTT
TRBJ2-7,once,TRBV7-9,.,CASSSTGSSYEQYF,TGTGCCAGCAGCTCTACGGGGAGCTCCTACGAGCAGTACTTC
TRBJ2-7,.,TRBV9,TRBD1,CASSVGGQEAYEQYF,TGTGCCAGCAGCGTAGGGGGACAGGAGGCCTACGAGCAGTACTTC
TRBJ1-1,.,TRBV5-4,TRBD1,CASSLGQGTMNTEAFF,TGTGCCAGCAGCTTGGGACAGGGGACTATGAACACTGAAGCTTTCTTT
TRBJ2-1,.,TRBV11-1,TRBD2,CASSVRLAGGPKRRGRQFF,TGTGCCAGCAGCGTCCGACTAGCGGGAGGGCCAAAGCGACGAGGGAGGCAGTTCTTC
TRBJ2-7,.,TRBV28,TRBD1,CASAQGSSAYEQYF,TGTGCCAGCGCACAGGGGTCGAGTGCCTACGAGCAGTACTTC
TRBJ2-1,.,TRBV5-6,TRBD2,CASSLAGNPYNEQFF,TGTGCCAGCAGCCTAGCGGGCAACCCCTACAATGAGCAGTTCTTC
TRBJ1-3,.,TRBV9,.,CASSVRGENSGNTIYF,TGTGCCAGCAGCGTACGCGGCGAAAACTCTGGAAACACCATATATTTT
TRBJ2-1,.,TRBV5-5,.,CASIKAPSDPNEQFF,TGTGCCAGCATCAAGGCCCCTAGTGATCCCAATGAGCAGTTCTTC
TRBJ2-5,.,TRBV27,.,CASGTGLRETQYF,TGTGCCAGCGGAACAGGGCTTCGGGAGACCCAGTACTTC
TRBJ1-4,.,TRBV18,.,CASSPRQTLTNEKLFF,TGTGCCAGCTCACCACGGCAAACCCTCACTAATGAAAAACTGTTTTTT
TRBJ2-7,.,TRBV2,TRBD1,CASRTGGVYEQYF,TGTGCCAGCCGGACAGGGGGCGTCTACGAGCAGTACTTC
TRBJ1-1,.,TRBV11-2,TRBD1,CASRFSTGAEAFF,TGTGCCAGCAGATTCTCGACAGGGGCTGAAGCTTTCTTT
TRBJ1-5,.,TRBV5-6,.,CASSLGGDQPQHF,TGTGCCAGCAGCTTGGGGGGGGATCAGCCCCAGCATTTT
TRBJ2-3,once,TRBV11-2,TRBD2,CASSLFQRGRGDTEDTQYF,TGTGCCAGCAGCTTATTCCAGCGGGGGAGAGGGGATACCGAAGATACGCAGTATTTT
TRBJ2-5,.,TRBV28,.,CASREGLETQYF,TGTGCCAGCAGGGAGGGGTTGGAGACCCAGTACTTC
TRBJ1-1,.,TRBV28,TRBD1,CASSPPGTATEAFF,TGTGCCAGCAGTCCCCCCGGGACAGCCACTGAAGCTTTCTTT
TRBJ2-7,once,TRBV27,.,CASSPGVRVYEQYF,TGTGCCAGCAGTCCTGGTGTCAGGGTCTACGAGCAGTACTTC
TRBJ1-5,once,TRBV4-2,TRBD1,CASSLTGGANQPQHF,TGTGCCAGCAGCCTGACAGGGGGCGCGAATCAGCCCCAGCATTTT
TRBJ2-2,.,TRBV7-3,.,CASSLTGRSGPRELFF,TGTGCCAGCAGCTTAACGGGGCGCTCGGGCCCGAGGGAGCTGTTTTTT
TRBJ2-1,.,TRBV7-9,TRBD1,CASSLGTGLYNEQFF,TGTGCCAGCAGCTTAGGGACAGGGTTATACAATGAGCAGTTCTTC
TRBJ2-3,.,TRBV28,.,CASSPNTGPRNTQYF,TGTGCCAGCAGCCCGAATACAGGGCCAAGGAATACGCAGTATTTT
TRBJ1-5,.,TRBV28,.,CASSPLIYSQPQHF,TGTGCCAGCAGCCCTCTGATATACTCACAGCCCCAGCATTTT
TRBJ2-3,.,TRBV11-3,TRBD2,CASSSRTSGGDTQYF,TGTGCCAGCAGCTCCCGGACTAGCGGAGGGGATACGCAGTATTTT
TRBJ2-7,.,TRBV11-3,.,CASSFRSYEQYF,TGTGCCAGCAGCTTTCGGAGCTACGAGCAGTACTTC
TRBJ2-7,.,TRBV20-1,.,CSATGGHEQYF,TGCAGTGCTACCGGGGGGCACGAGCAGTACTTC
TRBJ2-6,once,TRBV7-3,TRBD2,CASSLTGGAGANVLTF,TGTGCCAGCAGCTTAACGGGAGGGGCTGGGGCCAACGTCCTGACTTTC
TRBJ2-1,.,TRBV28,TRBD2,CASASGGGYSYNEQFF,TGTGCCAGCGCCAGTGGGGGAGGGTACTCCTACAATGAGCAGTTCTTC
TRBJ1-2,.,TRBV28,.,CASSPVGGSPRANYGYTF,TGTGCCAGCTCGCCGGTGGGGGGATCCCCAAGGGCTAACTATGGCTACACCTTC
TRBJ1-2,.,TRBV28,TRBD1,CASGQDVSSLGYAF,TGTGCCAGCGGACAGGACGTGTCGTCTCTTGGCTACGCCTTC
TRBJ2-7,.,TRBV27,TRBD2,CASSPGTNRYEQYF,TGTGCCAGCAGTCCAGGGACTAACCGTTACGAGCAGTACTTC
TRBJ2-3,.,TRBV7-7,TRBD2,CASSPGASGIVDTQYF,TGTGCCAGCAGCCCGGGGGCTAGCGGGATCGTAGATACGCAGTATTTT
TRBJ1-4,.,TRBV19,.,CASTWGLNEKLFF,TGTGCCAGTACTTGGGGCCTTAATGAAAAACTGTTTTTT
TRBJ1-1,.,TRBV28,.,CASSLPGVDNAFF,TGTGCCAGCAGTTTACCAGGGGTTGACAACGCTTTCTTT
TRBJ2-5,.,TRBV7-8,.,CASSLGSRRWETQYF,TGTGCCAGCAGCTTAGGGAGCCGTCGGTGGGAGACCCAGTACTTC
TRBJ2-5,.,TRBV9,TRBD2,CASSVGTSGRVETQYF,TGTGCCAGCAGCGTAGGGACTAGCGGGAGGGTAGAGACCCAGTACTTC
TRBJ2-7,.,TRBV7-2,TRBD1,CASSEGQDPYEQYF,TGTGCCAGCAGCGAGGGACAGGACCCTTACGAGCAGTACTTC
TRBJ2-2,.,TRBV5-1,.,CASSLRTGVRAGELFF,TGCGCCAGCAGCCTACGGACTGGGGTCCGGGCCGGGGAGCTGTTTTTT
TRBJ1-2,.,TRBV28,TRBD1,CASSLQGKDGYTF,TGTGCCAGCAGCCTACAGGGGAAGGATGGCTACACCTTC
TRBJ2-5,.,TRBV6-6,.,CASGSLGARETQYF,TGTGCCAGCGGATCTTTGGGAGCCCGAGAGACCCAGTACTTC
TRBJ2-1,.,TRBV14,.,CASSQVSDEQFF,TGTGCCAGCAGCCAAGTAAGCGATGAGCAGTTCTTC
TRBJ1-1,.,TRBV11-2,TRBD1,CASAGQANTEAFF,TGTGCCAGCGCGGGACAGGCGAACACTGAAGCTTTCTTT
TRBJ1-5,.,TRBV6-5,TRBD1,CASSITGDSNQPQHF,TGTGCCAGCAGCATTACAGGGGACAGCAATCAGCCCCAGCATTTT
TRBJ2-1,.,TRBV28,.,CASRKKTGSSYNEQFF,TGTGCCAGCAGAAAAAAGACAGGTAGCTCCTACAATGAGCAGTTCTTC